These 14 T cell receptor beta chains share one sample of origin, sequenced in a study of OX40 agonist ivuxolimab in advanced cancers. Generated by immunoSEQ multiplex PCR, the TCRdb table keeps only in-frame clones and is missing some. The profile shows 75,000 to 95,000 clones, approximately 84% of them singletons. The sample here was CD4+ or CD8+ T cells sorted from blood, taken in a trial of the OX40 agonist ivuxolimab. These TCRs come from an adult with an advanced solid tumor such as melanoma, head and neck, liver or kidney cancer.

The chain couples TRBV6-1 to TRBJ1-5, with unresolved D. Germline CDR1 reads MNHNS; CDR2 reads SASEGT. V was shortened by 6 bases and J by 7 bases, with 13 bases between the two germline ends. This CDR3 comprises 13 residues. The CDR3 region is CASRRAWGQPQHF. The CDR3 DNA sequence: TGTGCCAGCAGGAGGGCGTGGGGACAGCCCCAGCATTTT.

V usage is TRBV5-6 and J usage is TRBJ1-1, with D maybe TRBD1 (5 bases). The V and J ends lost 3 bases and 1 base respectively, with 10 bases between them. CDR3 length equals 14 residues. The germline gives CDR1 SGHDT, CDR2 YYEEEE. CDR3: CASSSGTENTEAFF. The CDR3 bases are TGTGCCAGCAGCTCTGGGACGGAGAACACTGAAGCTTTCTTT.

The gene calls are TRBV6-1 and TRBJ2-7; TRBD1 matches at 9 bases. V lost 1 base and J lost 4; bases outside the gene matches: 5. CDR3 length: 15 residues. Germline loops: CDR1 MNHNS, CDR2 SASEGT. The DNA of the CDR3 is TGTGCCAGCAGTGAAGGGGGGACAGGGCTATACGAGCAGTACTTC. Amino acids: CASSEGGTGLYEQYF.

The CDR3: CASRPGPGGTGELFF. CDR3 DNA sequence: TGTGCCAGCAGGCCGGGTCCCGGAGGCACCGGGGAGCTGTTTTTT. This sequence joins TRBV28 and TRBJ2-2; weak D call: TRBD2 (5 bases). The CDR3 is 15 residues long. Deletions cut 6 bases from V and 4 bases from J, with 15 bases between. Germline values: CDR1 MDHEN, CDR2 SYDVKM. The entire variable domain, with the rest obtained from reference TRBV28 and TRBJ2-2, is as follows: DVKVTQSSRYLVKRTGEKVFLECVQDMDHENMFWYRQDPGLGLRLIYFSYDVKMKEKGDIPEGYSVSREKKERFSLILESASTNQTSMYLCASRPGPGGTGELFFGEGSRLTVL.

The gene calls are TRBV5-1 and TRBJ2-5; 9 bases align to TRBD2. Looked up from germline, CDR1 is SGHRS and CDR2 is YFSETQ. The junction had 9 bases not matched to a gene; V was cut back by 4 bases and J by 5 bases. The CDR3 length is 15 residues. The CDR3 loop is CASSLVAGVGETQYF. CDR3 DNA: TGCGCCAGCAGCCTGGTAGCGGGAGTGGGTGAGACCCAGTACTTC.

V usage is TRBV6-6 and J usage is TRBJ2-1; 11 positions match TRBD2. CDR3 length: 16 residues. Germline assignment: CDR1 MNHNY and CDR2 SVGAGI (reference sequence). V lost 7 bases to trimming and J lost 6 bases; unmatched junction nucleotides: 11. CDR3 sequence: CASTKTVAGGRNEQFF. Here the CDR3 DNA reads TGTGCCAGCACTAAGACCGTAGCGGGGGGGCGCAATGAGCAGTTCTTC.

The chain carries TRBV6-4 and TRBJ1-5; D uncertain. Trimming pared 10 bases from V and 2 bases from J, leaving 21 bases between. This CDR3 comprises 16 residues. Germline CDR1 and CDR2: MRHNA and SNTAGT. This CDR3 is CANLTLPGICNQPQHF. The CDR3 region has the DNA TGTGCCAACCTTACCCTCCCGGGGATATGCAATCAGCCCCAGCATTTT.

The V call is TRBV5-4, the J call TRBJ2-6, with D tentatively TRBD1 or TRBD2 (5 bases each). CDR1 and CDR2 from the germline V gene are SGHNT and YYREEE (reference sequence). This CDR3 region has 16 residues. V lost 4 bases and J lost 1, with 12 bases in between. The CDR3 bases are TGTGCCAGCAGCGGGTTGAGGGGATCTGGGGCCAACGTCCTGACTTTC. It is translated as CASSGLRGSGANVLTF.

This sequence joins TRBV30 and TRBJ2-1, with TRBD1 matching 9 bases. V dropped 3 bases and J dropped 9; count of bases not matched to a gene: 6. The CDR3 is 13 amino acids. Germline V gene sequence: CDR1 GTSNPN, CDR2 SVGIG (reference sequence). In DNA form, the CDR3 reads TGTGCCTGGAGCCTCACAGGGGGCGGTGAGCAGTTCTTC. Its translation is CAWSLTGGGEQFF.

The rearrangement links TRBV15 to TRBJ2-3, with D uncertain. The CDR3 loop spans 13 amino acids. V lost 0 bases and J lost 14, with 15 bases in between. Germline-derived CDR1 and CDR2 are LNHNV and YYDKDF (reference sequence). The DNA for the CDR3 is TGTGCCACCAGCAGAGAGGGCACGAACGCCGGGTATTTT. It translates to CATSREGTNAGYF.

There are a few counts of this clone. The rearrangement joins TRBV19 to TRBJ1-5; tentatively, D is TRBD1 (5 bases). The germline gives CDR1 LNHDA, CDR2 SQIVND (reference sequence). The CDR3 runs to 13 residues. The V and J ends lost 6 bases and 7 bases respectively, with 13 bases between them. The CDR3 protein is CASSQGGGQPQHF. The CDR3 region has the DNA TGTGCCAGTAGCCAGGGAGGAGGGCAGCCCCAGCATTTT.

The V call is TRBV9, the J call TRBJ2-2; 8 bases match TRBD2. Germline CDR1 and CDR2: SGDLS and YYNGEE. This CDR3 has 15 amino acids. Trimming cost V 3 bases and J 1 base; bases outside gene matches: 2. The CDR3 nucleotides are TGTGCCAGCAGCGATAGCGGGATGAACACCGGGGAGCTGTTTTTT. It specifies CASSDSGMNTGELFF.

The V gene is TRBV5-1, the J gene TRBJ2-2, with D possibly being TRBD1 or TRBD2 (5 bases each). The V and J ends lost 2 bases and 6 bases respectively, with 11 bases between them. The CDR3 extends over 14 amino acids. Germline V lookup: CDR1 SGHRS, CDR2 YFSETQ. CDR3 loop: CASSFEGRAGELFF. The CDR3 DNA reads TGCGCCAGCAGCTTCGAGGGGCGGGCCGGGGAGCTGTTTTTT.

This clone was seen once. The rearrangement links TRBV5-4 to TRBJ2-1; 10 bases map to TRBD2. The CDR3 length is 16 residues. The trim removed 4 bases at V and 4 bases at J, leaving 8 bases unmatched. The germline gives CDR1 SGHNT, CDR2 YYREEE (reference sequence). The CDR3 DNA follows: TGTGCCAGCAGCACCGTACTAGCGGGGCCATACAATGAGCAGTTCTTC. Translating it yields CASSTVLAGPYNEQFF.